This TCR beta chain derives from a study of identifying expanded T cells in peripheral blood. Sequencing used immunoSEQ multiplex PCR; TCRdb keeps in-frame clones, though not all of them. The data hold tens of thousands of clones, with around 83% observed a single time. Trimming removed 9 bases from V and 3 bases from J, with 12 bases in between. The CDR3 is 13 amino acids. CDR1 is MDHEN, CDR2 SYDVKM, per germline. The rearrangement uses TRBV28 and TRBJ1-3; no clear D. The source is a person aged 18-70 years in good health. The material sequenced was blood. The CDR3 DNA is TGTGCCAGGCCGGACGGATGTGGAAACACCATATATTTT. Translated, it gives CARPDGCGNTIYF.